Each of the 32 T cell receptor beta chains below was sequenced from the same sample in a study of shared clonotypes between healthy human individuals. Libraries were prepared by immunoSEQ multiplex PCR; TCRdb keeps only in-frame clonotypes and omits some of them. Here the sample spans fewer than 2.5 million clones, approximately 94% being singletons. Sequenced: naive CD4+ T cells from PBMCs. Subset indicated: CD45RA+ positively selected. The receptor source for this set is a man between 18 and 29 years old in good health. Some clones in this sample may be carry-over from other donors' samples.

The rearrangement uses TRBV19 and TRBJ2-3, with a tentative D call TRBD1 (6 bases). The germline CDR1 and CDR2 sequences are LNHDA and SQIVND (reference sequence). Between the trimmed V and J ends, which lost 7 bases and 1 base, there was a span of 9 bases. CDR3 length: 13 residues. Written as DNA, the CDR3 is TGTGCCAGTAAGCAGGGGCGCACAGATACGCAGTATTTT. Translation: CASKQGRTDTQYF.

The chain is built from TRBV5-6 and TRBJ1-5, with TRBD1 as a possible D gene (5 bases). This CDR3 has 16 amino acids. Trimming removed 4 bases at V and 2 bases at J, with 16 bases between. The germline V gene encodes CDR1 SGHDT and CDR2 YYEEEE. The CDR3 region has the DNA TGTGCCAGCAGCACGCTTGGGGGTTCAGGCAATCAGCCCCAGCATTTT. Translation: CASSTLGGSGNQPQHF.

A few counts support this clone. J is TRBJ2-4 and V is TRBV5-6; D uncertain. The V end was cut by 0 bases, the J end by 0 bases, with 4 bases between. Per germline, CDR1 SGHDT and CDR2 YYEEEE. CDR3 length equals 14 residues. CDR3 sequence reads: CASSLGVAKNIQYF. The CDR3 nucleotides read TGTGCCAGCAGCTTGGGGGTAGCCAAAAACATTCAGTACTTC.

As concerns this clone: The sample holds other DNA sequences that translate to the same CDR3. The chain joins TRBV11-2 to TRBJ2-7, with 8 bases lining up with TRBD2. V gave up 1 base and J gave up 0 bases; unmatched junction bases: 2. The CDR3 has 15 residues. Germline CDR1 and CDR2: SGHAT and FQNNGV. The CDR3: CASSLGLAGSYEQYF. CDR3 nucleotide sequence: TGTGCCAGCAGCTTAGGCCTAGCGGGCTCCTACGAGCAGTACTTC. Full variable domain (missing parts from reference TRBV11-2 and TRBJ2-7): EAGVAQSPRYKIIEKRQSVAFWCNPISGHATLYWYQQILGQGPKLLIQFQNNGVVDDSQLPKDRFSAERLKGVDSTLKIQPAKLEDSAVYLCASSLGLAGSYEQYFGPGTRLTVT.

About this clone itself: Other DNA sequences in this specimen translate into the identical CDR3. V is TRBV27 and J is TRBJ2-3; tentatively, D is TRBD1 (6 bases). The V and J ends lost 4 bases and 1 base respectively, with 9 bases between them. The CDR3 is 14 residues long. Germline V CDR1 and CDR2: MNHEY, SMNVEV (reference sequence). CDR3: CASSSRTGTDTQYF. The CDR3 nucleotides are TGTGCCAGCAGTTCCCGGACAGGCACAGATACGCAGTATTTT.

This chain links TRBV7-8 with TRBJ2-2; 7 bases match TRBD2. The V and J ends lost 5 bases and 4 bases, in that order; junction bases with no gene match: 16. Germline V lookup: CDR1 SGHVS, CDR2 FQNEAQ. The CDR3 totals 18 residues. The CDR3 nucleotides are TGTGCCAGCAGCCTCCGATGGACACCCCGGGAGGTCACCGGGGAGCTGTTTTTT. It encodes CASSLRWTPREVTGELFF. Full variable domain (rest looked up from reference TRBV7-8 and TRBJ2-2): GAGVSQSPRYKVAKRGQDVALRCDPISGHVSLFWYQQALGQGPEFLTYFQNEAQLDKSGLPSDRFFAERPEGSVSTLKIQRTQQEDSAVYLCASSLRWTPREVTGELFFGEGSRLTVL.

This chain joins TRBV6-6 and TRBJ2-1; D call uncertain. Per the germline V gene, CDR1 is MNHNY and CDR2 is SVGAGI (reference sequence). Trimming cost V 8 bases and J 0 bases, with 11 bases left between them. The CDR3 sequence is 14 residues long. The CDR3 DNA follows: TGTGCCAGCGGAACGACCCGCTCCTACAATGAGCAGTTCTTC. It translates to CASGTTRSYNEQFF.

CDR3 in amino acids: CASSTSGLAKNIQYF. CDR3 in DNA: TGTGCCAGCAGCACTAGCGGGTTAGCCAAAAACATTCAGTACTTC. V usage is TRBV7-2 and J usage is TRBJ2-4, with 9 positions matching TRBD2. Trimming took 5 bases from V and 0 from J; bases not matched to a gene: 2. The CDR3 length is 15 residues. Germline-derived CDR1 and CDR2 are SGHTA and FQGNSA.

The chain combines TRBV28 with TRBJ2-1; TRBD2 aligns across 7 bases. Unmatched junction bases numbered 9, after V lost 5 bases and J lost 2 bases. The CDR3 length is 16 residues. From germline, CDR1 is MDHEN and CDR2 SYDVKM. The CDR3 sequence is CASSTPGLAAYNEQFF. The CDR3 DNA is TGTGCCAGCAGTACCCCGGGTCTAGCGGCCTACAATGAGCAGTTCTTC.

Note on this clone: The sample has other DNA sequences that encode this CDR3 too. The chain recombines TRBV2 with TRBJ2-5; no firm D call. Trimming shortened V by 4 bases and J by 3 bases, and 6 bases separated the two germline ends. The CDR3 consists of 12 residues. Looked up from germline, CDR1 is SNHLY and CDR2 is FYNNEI. This CDR3 is CASSVREETQYF. The CDR3 region has the DNA TGTGCCAGCAGTGTTAGAGAAGAGACCCAGTACTTC.

The chain joins TRBV5-6 to TRBJ2-1; 9 positions match TRBD2. Germline CDR1 is SGHDT and CDR2 is YYEEEE. The V and J ends lost 4 bases and 6 bases, in that order; junction bases with no gene match: 11. The CDR3 contains 16 residues. CDR3 loop: CASSGGAGGPGNEQFF. In DNA, the CDR3 is TGTGCCAGCAGCGGTGGCGCGGGAGGGCCGGGCAATGAGCAGTTCTTC.

Details on this clone: Other DNA sequences within the sample encode an identical CDR3. This rearrangement joins TRBV5-1 to TRBJ2-2, with a possible D match to TRBD1 (6 bases). V lost 2 bases and J 2 bases, leaving 10 bases between the germline ends. The CDR3 consists of 15 residues. Germline loops: CDR1 SGHRS, CDR2 YFSETQ. CDR3 DNA sequence: TGCGCCAGCAGCTTCGGACAGATCAACACCGGGGAGCTGTTTTTT. This sequence encodes CASSFGQINTGELFF.

V is TRBV27 and J is TRBJ2-7; D perhaps matches TRBD2 (5 bases). V lost 2 bases and J 4 bases, leaving 15 bases between the germline ends. The CDR3 has 15 amino acids. Germline CDR1 reads MNHEY; CDR2 reads SMNVEV (reference sequence). The CDR3 nucleotides are TGTGCCAGCAGTTTAAGGTGGGAGAGGGAATACGAGCAGTACTTC. It specifies CASSLRWEREYEQYF.

The J gene is TRBJ2-5, the V gene TRBV6-6; D unresolved. Germline loops: CDR1 MNHNY, CDR2 SVGAGI (reference sequence). The CDR3 totals 12 residues. V was clipped by 5 bases and J by 2 bases, with 6 bases between them. The CDR3 loop is CASSGMQETQYF. CDR3 nucleotide sequence: TGTGCCAGCAGTGGGATGCAAGAGACCCAGTACTTC.

A single count supports this clone. The chain is built from TRBV7-2 and TRBJ1-2; TRBD1 agrees at 7 bases. CDR1 and CDR2 from the germline V gene are SGHTA and FQGNSA. V trimming: 3 bases; J trimming: 5 bases; junction bases outside the gene matches: 9. The CDR3 is 15 amino acids. The CDR3 DNA reads TGTGCCAGCAGCTTGGGACAGACCAAAGGGTATGGCTACACCTTC. This translates into CASSLGQTKGYGYTF.

The chain uses TRBV19 and TRBJ1-1; D is ambiguous. The CDR3 runs to 15 residues. Trimming stripped 6 bases from V and 0 bases from J, with 14 bases between. CDR1 LNHDA and CDR2 SQIVND come from the germline V gene (reference sequence). CDR3 DNA: TGTGCCAGTAGGGGAGCCTATTCCATGAACACTGAAGCTTTCTTT. The encoded protein is CASRGAYSMNTEAFF. Variable domain in full (rest from reference TRBV19 and TRBJ1-1): DGGITQSPKYLFRKEGQNVTLSCEQNLNHDAMYWYRQDPGQGLRLIYYSQIVNDFQKGDIAEGYSVSREKKESFPLTVTSAQKNPTAFYLCASRGAYSMNTEAFFGQGTRLTVV.

V and J are TRBV5-4 and TRBJ2-1; TRBD2 is a possible D gene (5 bases). CDR1 is SGHNT and CDR2 is YYREEE in the germline V gene (reference sequence). V gave up 5 bases and J gave up 0 bases, with 12 bases separating them. The CDR3 loop spans 15 amino acids. CDR3 protein: CASREDSASYNEQFF. In nucleotides, the CDR3 is TGTGCCAGCAGGGAGGATTCGGCCTCCTACAATGAGCAGTTCTTC.

The chain has TRBV28 and TRBJ2-1; D perhaps matches TRBD1 (5 bases). Germline V gene sequence: CDR1 MDHEN, CDR2 SYDVKM. This CDR3 has 12 amino acids. The ends were cut back, 6 bases at V and 10 bases at J, with 13 bases in the middle. CDR3 loop: CASRQTVQEQFF. In nucleotides, the CDR3 is TGTGCCAGCAGACAGACAGTCCAGGAGCAGTTCTTC.

The chain combines TRBV14 with TRBJ2-5; 7 positions agree with TRBD1. Unmatched junction bases numbered 3, after V lost 1 base and J lost 1 base. The germline V gene has CDR1 SGHDN and CDR2 FVKESK. The CDR3 loop spans 15 amino acids. CDR3 sequence: CASSQGNRGQETQYF. The CDR3 DNA sequence: TGTGCCAGCAGCCAAGGCAACAGGGGCCAAGAGACCCAGTACTTC.

The V call is TRBV7-9, the J call TRBJ1-4; TRBD1 is a possible D gene (6 bases). This CDR3 spans 15 amino acids. With 1 base removed from V and 7 bases from J, the gap between germline ends came to 13 bases. Germline V lookup: CDR1 SEHNR, CDR2 FQNEAQ (reference sequence). DNA of the CDR3: TGTGCCAGCAGCTTAGTTGGGGGGCTGGGTGAAAAACTGTTTTTT. Residues: CASSLVGGLGEKLFF.

The chain joins TRBV7-3 to TRBJ1-1; possibly TRBD1 for D (5 bases). V was cut by 3 bases and J by 11 bases, with 22 bases left in between. Germline CDR1 SGHTA, CDR2 FQGTGA. This CDR3 is built from 15 residues. CDR3 nucleotide sequence: TGTGCCAGCAGCTTCACCGGGACTCCTGGTTCCGAGGCTTTCTTT. Its translation is CASSFTGTPGSEAFF.

V gene TRBV29-1 combines with J gene TRBJ2-3; 7 bases line up with TRBD2. The CDR3 totals 14 residues. J was trimmed by 3 bases and V by 4 bases; bases with no gene match: 7. CDR1 and CDR2 (germline): SQVTM, ANQGSEA. DNA of the CDR3: TGCAGCGTTGGTTGGGGGGGTCGGACAGATACGCAGTATTTT. Translated: CSVGWGGRTDTQYF.

The rearrangement joins TRBV6-6 to TRBJ2-7; possible D gene TRBD2, 5 bases. Trimming removed 5 bases from V and 3 bases from J, with 17 bases in between. Per germline, CDR1 MNHNY and CDR2 SVGAGI (reference sequence). The CDR3 has 15 residues. The CDR3 nucleotides read TGTGCCAGCAGTACCACATGGACTGGAAACTACGAGCAGTACTTC. Its protein is CASSTTWTGNYEQYF.

The chain couples TRBV5-1 to TRBJ2-3; D is unclear. Trimming removed 0 bases at V and 3 bases at J, with 8 bases between. Germline CDR1 reads SGHRS; CDR2 reads YFSETQ. This CDR3 is 14 amino acids long. CDR3 DNA sequence: TGCGCCAGCAGCTTGGTGTCGAGAACAGATACGCAGTATTTT. This encodes CASSLVSRTDTQYF.

On this clone itself: Other nucleotide sequences in the sample specify the same CDR3. The V call is TRBV28, the J call TRBJ1-2; D gene unclear. Between the trimmed V and J ends, which lost 4 bases and 8 bases, there was a span of 5 bases. The CDR3 is 10 residues long. The germline CDR1 and CDR2 sequences are MDHEN and SYDVKM. The CDR3: CASSSGGYTF. The CDR3 nucleotides read TGTGCCAGCAGTTCTGGAGGCTACACCTTC.

Points on this clone: Other DNA sequences in this specimen translate into the identical CDR3. J is TRBJ2-5 and V is TRBV10-3; maybe TRBD1 (6 bases). This CDR3 spans 13 amino acids. Looked up from germline, CDR1 is ENHRY and CDR2 is SYGVKD. Trimming removed 0 bases from V and 5 bases from J, with 7 bases in between. This chain's CDR3 is CAISESTGETQYF. The CDR3 DNA reads TGTGCCATCAGTGAGTCGACAGGTGAGACCCAGTACTTC.

CDR3 nucleotides: TGCGCCAGCAGCTCGATGGGGATTTCCTACGAGCAGTACTTC. Translated, it gives CASSSMGISYEQYF. This rearrangement joins TRBV5-1 to TRBJ2-7; D is uncertain. The CDR3 spans 14 residues. The V end lost 3 bases, the J end lost 1 base, and 11 bases lay between the germline ends. Germline V gene lookup returns CDR1 SGHRS and CDR2 YFSETQ.

The genes are TRBV4-2 and TRBJ1-4, with a weak D call TRBD1 (5 bases). Between the trimmed V and J ends, which lost 5 bases and 8 bases, there was a span of 18 bases. Germline values: CDR1 LGHNA, CDR2 YNFKEQ. This CDR3 has 15 amino acids. The CDR3 sequence: CASSFSAREDEKLFF. The CDR3 nucleotides read TGTGCCAGCAGCTTTTCGGCCAGGGAAGACGAAAAACTGTTTTTT.

The genes are TRBV7-2 and TRBJ2-3; D call uncertain. Germline CDR1 reads SGHTA; CDR2 reads FQGNSA. V lost 8 bases to trimming and J lost 4 bases, with 13 bases between them. The CDR3 length is 13 residues. CDR3 protein: CASRPFWPDTQYF. The CDR3 nucleotides are TGTGCCAGCCGCCCGTTTTGGCCAGATACGCAGTATTTT.

The chain joins TRBV28 to TRBJ1-1; TRBD1 matches at 7 bases. The CDR3 consists of 15 residues. Unmatched junction bases numbered 6, after V lost 5 bases and J lost 0 bases. Germline CDR1 is MDHEN and CDR2 is SYDVKM. CDR3 sequence reads: CASSPIQGLNTEAFF. The CDR3 bases are TGTGCCAGCAGTCCTATACAGGGGCTGAACACTGAAGCTTTCTTT.

This chain links TRBV5-1 with TRBJ1-4; maybe TRBD1 (5 bases). Germline-derived CDR1 and CDR2 are SGHRS and YFSETQ. This CDR3 contains 14 residues. V shed 2 bases and J shed 8 bases, with 13 bases lying between them. The DNA for the CDR3 is TGCGCCAGCAGCTTTCCGGGACCGGAAGAAAAACTGTTTTTT. It specifies CASSFPGPEEKLFF.

The DNA for the CDR3 is TGTGCCTGGGAGAGACTGTCAACCTACGAGCAGTACTTC. Protein sequence: CAWERLSTYEQYF. V usage is TRBV30 and J usage is TRBJ2-7; the D is unclear. This CDR3 comprises 13 residues. Germline V lookup: CDR1 GTSNPN, CDR2 SVGIG (reference sequence). Trimming took off 5 bases at V and 2 bases at J, with 13 bases between the two ends.